The 22 T cell receptor beta chains given below trace back to one sample, sequenced in a study. TCRdb independently ran MiXCR on the 5' RACE reads; one entry per CDR3 protein. Of roughly 5,700 distinct CDR3 sequences listed, about 35% are singletons. Sequencing was performed on memory CD4+ T cells sorted from blood. Subset given: memory CD4+ T cells, CD4+CD45RO+CD25-. The receptors stem from a female donor with breast cancer.

Comments on this clonotype: One junction end does not reproduce the germline sequence, and a read error may be involved. The V call is TRBV20-1, the J call TRBJ1-1; D unclear. Germline CDR1 and CDR2: DFQATT and SNEGSKA (reference sequence). This CDR3 region has 12 residues. CDR3 residues: CSARVRNTEAFF. The DNA of the CDR3 is TGCAGCGCTAGAGTGCGGAACACTGAAGCTTTCTTT.

This clonotype has at least ten counts. This chain links TRBV9 with TRBJ2-1; either TRBD1 or TRBD2 may supply D (6 bases each). The V gene lost 5 bases and the J gene lost 3 bases, with 12 bases spanning the gap. This CDR3 is built from 14 residues. Germline CDR1 SGDLS, CDR2 YYNGEE. The CDR3 sequence: CASSEGGHYNEQFF. The CDR3 DNA is TGTGCCAGCAGTGAAGGGGGGCACTACAATGAGCAGTTCTTC.

This clonotype has just a few counts. The genes are TRBV5-6 and TRBJ2-1, with TRBD1 as a possible D gene (6 bases). CDR3 length: 13 residues. Germline V CDR1 and CDR2: SGHDT, YYEEEE. Deletions cut 4 bases from V and 12 bases from J, with 17 bases between. CDR3 in amino acids: CASSPTGADTQFF. The CDR3 DNA reads as TGTGCCAGCAGCCCGACAGGAGCGGATACGCAGTTCTTC.

This clonotype was counted at least ten times. This chain joins TRBV6-1 and TRBJ2-7; no definite D call. The germline gives CDR1 MNHNS, CDR2 SASEGT. V was pared by 3 bases and J by 4 bases, with 25 bases between. The CDR3 is made up of 18 amino acids. CDR3 in amino acids: CASSDNPRAARLYYEQYF. The CDR3 DNA reads as TGTGCCAGCAGTGACAATCCACGGGCCGCACGTCTTTATTACGAGCAGTACTTC.

This sequence joins TRBV6-5 and TRBJ2-3; D uncertain. The germline V gene has CDR1 MNHEY and CDR2 SVGAGI. V lost 0 bases to trimming and J lost 0 bases, with 4 bases between them. The CDR3 has 14 amino acids. The CDR3, as DNA: TGTGCCAGCAGTTACTCCGAGAGCACAGATACGCAGTATTTT. It is translated as CASSYSESTDTQYF.

This clonotype was found a few times. The J gene is TRBJ2-1, the V gene TRBV5-5, with D uncertain. The CDR3 is 15 amino acids. Germline V CDR1 and CDR2: SGHKS, YYEKEE (reference sequence). V was pared by 1 base and J by 0 bases, with 8 bases between. In nucleotides, the CDR3 is TGTGCCAGCAGCTTGATCCCGGGCTCCTACAATGAGCAGTTCTTC. As protein: CASSLIPGSYNEQFF. Supplemented by reference TRBV5-5 and TRBJ2-1, the full variable domain reads DAGVTQSPTHLIKTRGQQVTLRCSPISGHKSVSWYQQVLGQGPQFIFQYYEKEERGRGNFPDRFSARQFPNYSSELNVNALLLGDSALYLCASSLIPGSYNEQFFGPGTRLTVL.

The chain combines TRBV7-7 with TRBJ2-2; 8 nucleotides align to TRBD2. Germline CDR1 and CDR2: SSHAT and FNYEAQ (reference sequence). The CDR3 loop spans 16 amino acids. Trimming at V came to 10 bases and at J to 2 bases, leaving 12 bases not matched to a gene. The CDR3 protein is CAIRTWAGGNTGELFF. The CDR3 DNA is TGTGCCATCAGAACTTGGGCGGGAGGCAACACCGGGGAGCTGTTTTTT. The complete variable domain, with remaining parts taken from reference TRBV7-7 and TRBJ2-2, reads GAGVSQSPRYKVTKRGQDVTLRCDPISSHATLYWYQQALGQGPEFLTYFNYEAQPDKSGLPSDRFSAERPEGSISTLTIQRTEQRDSAMYRCAIRTWAGGNTGELFFGEGSRLTVL.

This clonotype is labeled as medium-sized (0.01 to 0.1%). The V call is TRBV28, the J call TRBJ1-2, with D maybe TRBD1 (5 bases). This CDR3 region has 14 residues. Germline V gene lookup returns CDR1 MDHEN and CDR2 SYDVKM. Trimming pared 8 bases from V and 5 bases from J, leaving 18 bases between. The CDR3 sequence is CASGGTDNSYGYTF. For the CDR3, the DNA is TGTGCCAGCGGAGGGACGGATAACTCTTATGGCTACACCTTC.

The chain links TRBV7-9 to TRBJ2-1; tentative D call: TRBD1 (6 bases). The CDR3 runs 14 residues. Trimming left V 8 bases short and J 4 bases short, with 15 bases between. Germline V gene sequence: CDR1 SEHNR, CDR2 FQNEAQ (reference sequence). As DNA, the CDR3 is TGTGCCAGCGCACGGACAGTGGTATACAATGAGCAGTTCTTC. This sequence encodes CASARTVVYNEQFF.

In its sample, this clonotype was seen many times. The chain recombines TRBV12-3 or TRBV12-4 with TRBJ1-5; TRBD1 agrees at 8 bases. The CDR3 contains 16 residues. Trimming at V came to 6 bases and at J to 2 bases, leaving 9 bases not matched to a gene. The CDR3 region has the DNA TGTGCCAGCAGATCCCAGGGGGCGCGGGGCAATCAGCCCCAGCATTTT. Protein sequence: CASRSQGARGNQPQHF.

This clonotype is deemed medium-sized. This chain connects TRBV9 to TRBJ2-1, with 8 nucleotides matching TRBD1. Trimming cost V 6 bases and J 8 bases; bases outside gene matches: 16. CDR1 SGDLS and CDR2 YYNGEE come from the germline V gene. The CDR3 has 16 residues. This chain's CDR3 is CASTLTGSAGGDEQFF. Here the CDR3 DNA reads TGTGCCAGCACCCTTACAGGGAGTGCAGGGGGCGATGAGCAGTTCTTC.

This clonotype came up a few times. The rearrangement joins TRBV6-2 or TRBV6-3 to TRBJ1-1; unclear D gene. In germline, CDR1 is MNHEY, CDR2 SVGEGT. The V end lost 0 bases, the J end lost 1 base, and 9 bases lay between the germline ends. The CDR3 loop spans 15 amino acids. Written as DNA, the CDR3 is TGTGCCAGCAGTTACTCTTGGCGGAGGAACACTGAAGCTTTCTTT. This gives the protein CASSYSWRRNTEAFF.

This clonotype was detected a few times. At one end, the junction sequence differs from germline, possibly due to a read error. V is TRBV30 and J is TRBJ2-7; 9 positions agree with TRBD1. The CDR3 totals 17 residues. Germline CDR1 reads GTSNPN; CDR2 reads SVGIG (reference sequence). CDR3 in DNA: TGTGCCTGGAGCCTATTCGGGCGGGACAGGGTATCCTACGTGCAGTACTTC. It translates to CAWSLFGRDRVSYVQYF. Using reference TRBV30 and TRBJ2-7 for the parts outside the CDR3, the full variable domain is SQTIHQWPATLVQPVGSPLSLECTVEGTSNPNLYWYRQAAGRGLQLLFYSVGIGQISSEVPQNLSASRPQDRQFILSSKKLLLSDSGFYLCAWSLFGRDRVSYVQYFGPGTRLTVT.

In the case of this clonotype: A read error may explain this, as a much larger clone is one base away. V usage is TRBV5-1 and J usage is TRBJ1-4; the D is unclear. This CDR3 is 13 amino acids long. V was shortened by 5 bases and J by 3 bases, with 8 bases between the two germline ends. Germline V gene data show CDR1 as SGHRS and CDR2 as YFSETQ. The DNA of the CDR3 is TGCGCCAGCAGAGGGTCTTCTAATGAAAAACTGTTTTTT. Its translation: CASRGSSNEKLFF.

Only a few counts were recorded for this clonotype. V is TRBV18 and J is TRBJ2-1; D ambiguous. Trimming left V 3 bases short and J 10 bases short, with 10 bases between. The CDR3 totals 12 residues. CDR1 and CDR2 (germline): KGHSH, LQKENI. The CDR3 DNA sequence: TGTGCCAGCTCACCGGACCGAACAGAGCAGTTCTTC. Translated, it gives CASSPDRTEQFF.

The genes are TRBV5-1 and TRBJ1-5; the D is unclear. The germline V gene encodes CDR1 SGHRS and CDR2 YFSETQ. The CDR3 spans 13 residues. V lost 4 bases, J lost 0 bases, and 5 bases lay in between. CDR3 in DNA: TGCGCCAGCAGCGGCGGTAGCAATCAGCCCCAGCATTTT. Translation: CASSGGSNQPQHF.

Of note for this clonotype: One junction end does not reproduce the germline sequence, and a read error may be involved. The chain is built from TRBV6-5 and TRBJ2-7; weak D call: TRBD2 (7 bases). CDR3 length: 15 amino acids. Looked up from germline, CDR1 is MNHEY and CDR2 is SVGAGI. This CDR3 is CASRYRVAGDYEQCF. As DNA, the CDR3 is TGTGCCAGCAGATATAGGGTGGCAGGGGACTACGAGCAGTGCTTC.

This clonotype was counted ten times or more. The chain carries TRBV20-1 and TRBJ2-1, with 12 nucleotides matching TRBD2. The CDR3 is 17 residues long. J gave up 0 bases and V 4 bases, and 7 bases lay outside the gene matches. Germline-derived CDR1 and CDR2 are DFQATT and SNEGSKA (reference sequence). In DNA, the CDR3 is TGCAGTGCTACCGGGACTAGCGGGCGAATCTCCTACAATGAGCAGTTCTTC. This sequence encodes CSATGTSGRISYNEQFF.

The rearrangement uses TRBV12-3 or TRBV12-4 and TRBJ1-3, with D unclear. V was shortened by 5 bases and J by 4 bases, with 12 bases between the two germline ends. The CDR3 consists of 14 residues. CDR3 sequence (DNA): TGTGCCAGCAGTCTCGCCTGGTTGGGAAACACCATATATTTT. It specifies CASSLAWLGNTIYF.

By proportion, this clonotype is large (0.1 to 1%). The chain recombines TRBV5-1 with TRBJ2-2; possibly TRBD1 for D (5 bases). The CDR3 length is 15 residues. Looked up from germline, CDR1 is SGHRS and CDR2 is YFSETQ. Trimming cost V 0 bases and J 2 bases, with 8 bases left between them. CDR3 coding DNA: TGCGCCAGCAGCTTGGGACAGAGAAACACCGGGGAGCTGTTTTTT. Protein product: CASSLGQRNTGELFF. The whole variable domain, filled in from reference TRBV5-1 and TRBJ2-2, reads KAGVTQTPRYLIKTRGQQVTLSCSPISGHRSVSWYQQTPGQGLQFLFEYFSETQRNKGNFPGRFSGRQFSNSRSEMNVSTLELGDSALYLCASSLGQRNTGELFFGEGSRLTVL.

This clonotype is labeled medium-sized (0.01 to 0.1%). The gene calls are TRBV18 and TRBJ2-2; maybe TRBD2 (5 bases). The V end lost 3 bases, the J end lost 4 bases, and 12 bases lay between the germline ends. This CDR3 is 15 amino acids long. From germline, CDR1 is KGHSH and CDR2 LQKENI. This CDR3 reads CASSPGGGLTGELFF. CDR3 DNA: TGTGCCAGCTCACCGGGCGGAGGACTCACCGGGGAGCTGTTTTTT.

This clonotype was observed a few times. The rearrangement joins TRBV20-1 to TRBJ2-2, with no clear D. V was pared by 1 base and J by 1 base, with 4 bases between. CDR3 size: 13 residues. Looked up from germline, CDR1 is DFQATT and CDR2 is SNEGSKA (reference sequence). This chain's CDR3 is CSARGQNTGELFF. The DNA for the CDR3 is TGCAGTGCTAGAGGGCAGAACACCGGGGAGCTGTTTTTT.